The 21 T cell receptor beta chains presented below share a single source sample, sequenced in a study of blood T cell repertoires in COVID-19. Sequenced by immunoSEQ multiplex PCR; TCRdb stores in-frame clones only, minus some. This table holds roughly 230,000 clones, roughly 80% found once. The sequencing input was peripheral blood. The receptors were gathered from an elderly woman with COVID-19, enrolled during active disease.

In its sample, this clone was seen once. This sequence joins TRBV28 and TRBJ1-4; possible D gene TRBD1, 5 bases. Between the trimmed V and J ends, which lost 5 bases and 4 bases, there was a span of 20 bases. The CDR3 runs 17 residues. CDR1 and CDR2 from the germline V gene are MDHEN and SYDVKM. DNA of the CDR3: TGTGCCAGCAGTCCCCGGGGAAGGGAGGGACGTAATGAAAAACTGTTTTTT. It encodes CASSPRGREGRNEKLFF.

V gene TRBV6-9 combines with J gene TRBJ1-1; 7 positions agree with TRBD1. Germline loops: CDR1 MNHGY, CDR2 SVAAGI. V lost 7 bases to trimming and J lost 5 bases; unmatched junction nucleotides: 4. The CDR3 contains 12 residues. CDR3 coding DNA: TGTGCCAGCACCACGACAGGGACTGAAGCTTTCTTT. It translates to CASTTTGTEAFF.

This sequence joins TRBV28 and TRBJ1-5; 8 positions match TRBD1. Germline trimming cut 7 bases from V and 1 base from J; bases unmatched to any gene: 6. The CDR3 contains 15 residues. Germline V gene sequence: CDR1 MDHEN, CDR2 SYDVKM. CDR3 sequence reads: CASTNTGGSNQPQHF. In DNA form, the CDR3 reads TGTGCCAGCACCAATACAGGGGGGAGCAATCAGCCCCAGCATTTT.

This sequence joins TRBV6-5 and TRBJ2-7; the match to TRBD1 covers 7 bases. With V trimmed by 5 bases and J by 0 bases, 4 bases remained unmatched. The CDR3 is 14 amino acids. Germline V gives CDR1 MNHEY, CDR2 SVGAGI. CDR3 DNA: TGTGCCAGCAGTACCCGGGACAGCTCCTACGAGCAGTACTTC. Its protein is CASSTRDSSYEQYF.

The V call is TRBV10-3, the J call TRBJ1-5, with D tentatively TRBD1 (5 bases). CDR3 length: 14 residues. Trimming cost V 4 bases and J 9 bases, with 16 bases left between them. Germline assignment: CDR1 ENHRY and CDR2 SYGVKD. This CDR3 reads CAISATGTGGPQHF. DNA for the CDR3: TGTGCCATCAGTGCTACCGGGACTGGAGGGCCCCAGCATTTT.

By share, this clone ranks as medium-sized. The chain carries TRBV6-5 and TRBJ2-7; D not resolved. The CDR3 consists of 13 residues. The germline V gene encodes CDR1 MNHEY and CDR2 SVGAGI. Between the trimmed V and J ends, which lost 0 bases and 4 bases, there was a span of 7 bases. CDR3 protein: CASSYSPTYEQYF. In DNA form, the CDR3 reads TGTGCCAGCAGTTACTCTCCGACTTACGAGCAGTACTTC.

The rearrangement uses TRBV5-8 and TRBJ1-1, with TRBD1 identical over 7 bases. Germline lookup yields CDR1 SGHTS and CDR2 YDEGEE. V gave up 5 bases and J gave up 0 bases; unmatched junction bases: 7. CDR3 length equals 15 residues. DNA of the CDR3: TGTGCCAGCAGACGTACCGGGACAGTGAACACTGAAGCTTTCTTT. As protein: CASRRTGTVNTEAFF.

This chain joins TRBV5-8 and TRBJ1-2; TRBD1 might be the D (5 bases). Germline-derived CDR1 and CDR2 are SGHTS and YDEGEE. CDR3 size: 13 residues. Between the trimmed V and J ends, which lost 0 bases and 5 bases, there was a span of 8 bases. The CDR3 DNA follows: TGTGCCAGCAGCTTGGAGGGGAGGTATGGCTACACCTTC. Its protein product is CASSLEGRYGYTF.

This clone was detected a few times. The rearrangement uses TRBV7-2 and TRBJ2-2; 8 nucleotides align to TRBD2. Germline values: CDR1 SGHTA, CDR2 FQGNSA. The J segment lost 6 bases and the V segment lost 4 bases, leaving 16 bases of the junction unmatched. The CDR3 sequence is 18 residues long. The CDR3 DNA sequence: TGTGCCAGCAGCTCGCCTTGGACGGGGACTAGATCAGCCGGGGAGCTGTTTTTT. Translation gives CASSSPWTGTRSAGELFF.

In nucleotides, the CDR3 is TGTGCCAGCAGCACCCCGACTAGCGGGGGGCTCACAGATACGCAGTATTTT. It translates to CASSTPTSGGLTDTQYF. This chain uses TRBV11-2 with TRBJ2-3; 13 nucleotides agree with TRBD2. J gave up 2 bases and V 5 bases, and 7 bases lay outside the gene matches. CDR1 is SGHAT and CDR2 is FQNNGV in the germline V gene. The CDR3 totals 17 residues.

The rearrangement joins TRBV7-8 to TRBJ1-5; no clear D. Trimming took off 1 base at V and 0 bases at J, with 7 bases between the two ends. This CDR3 has 15 amino acids. In germline, CDR1 is SGHVS, CDR2 FQNEAQ. CDR3 nucleotide sequence: TGTGCCAGCAGCTTAGGGCACAATAGCAATCAGCCCCAGCATTTT. Translation: CASSLGHNSNQPQHF.

The chain combines TRBV19 with TRBJ2-2; D uncertain. CDR3 size: 13 residues. Trimming pared 3 bases from V and 5 bases from J, leaving 7 bases between. Germline CDR1 and CDR2: LNHDA and SQIVND (reference sequence). CDR3 residues: CASSIYGTGELFF. The CDR3 nucleotides read TGTGCCAGTAGTATTTACGGTACCGGGGAGCTGTTTTTT. The full variable domain, completed using reference TRBV19 and TRBJ2-2, is DGGITQSPKYLFRKEGQNVTLSCEQNLNHDAMYWYRQDPGQGLRLIYYSQIVNDFQKGDIAEGYSVSREKKESFPLTVTSAQKNPTAFYLCASSIYGTGELFFGEGSRLTVL.

CDR3 residues: CASSIGQGRTEAFF. CDR3 nucleotides: TGTGCCAGCAGCATCGGACAGGGACGCACTGAAGCTTTCTTT. The V gene is TRBV7-2, the J gene TRBJ1-1; 8 nucleotides align to TRBD1. The CDR3 totals 14 residues. V lost 5 bases to trimming and J lost 4 bases; unmatched junction nucleotides: 6. CDR1 is SGHTA and CDR2 is FQGNSA in the germline V gene.

The V call is TRBV5-1, the J call TRBJ2-7, with a weak D call TRBD2 (7 bases). Germline V gives CDR1 SGHRS, CDR2 YFSETQ. V dropped 4 bases and J dropped 4 bases, with 24 bases sitting between them. The CDR3 has 17 amino acids. The CDR3 DNA is TGCGCCAGCAGCCCTCGGGGGTCTGGGGGGGCTGGGTACGAGCAGTACTTC. Amino acid sequence: CASSPRGSGGAGYEQYF.

On this clone: Different DNA sequences within this sample yield the same CDR3. This chain joins TRBV5-1 and TRBJ2-7; a possible D gene is TRBD2 (6 bases). In germline, CDR1 is SGHRS, CDR2 YFSETQ. V shed 5 bases and J shed 0 bases, with 18 bases lying between them. The CDR3 contains 16 residues. The CDR3 region is CASSPSGGSSSYEQYF. Here the CDR3 DNA reads TGCGCCAGCAGTCCTAGTGGGGGGTCGAGCTCCTACGAGCAGTACTTC.

This rearrangement joins TRBV12-3 or TRBV12-4 to TRBJ1-2; no definite D call. The V end was cut by 6 bases, the J end by 7 bases, with 15 bases between. This CDR3 contains 13 residues. CDR3 DNA: TGTGCCAGCAGCCAAATCCCCGGGTCTGGCTACACCTTC. This translates into CASSQIPGSGYTF.

This chain joins TRBV28 and TRBJ1-4, with D possibly TRBD1 on 6 matching bases. Between the trimmed V and J ends, which lost 3 bases and 2 bases, there was a span of 10 bases. In germline, CDR1 is MDHEN, CDR2 SYDVKM. The CDR3 has 15 amino acids. CDR3 bases: TGTGCCAGCAGTTTCATGGGGGCGACTAATGAAAAACTGTTTTTT. Translation: CASSFMGATNEKLFF.

The gene calls are TRBV12-5 and TRBJ1-1; possibly TRBD1 for D (5 bases). The CDR3 runs 15 residues. Trimming stripped 7 bases from V and 0 bases from J, with 15 bases between. Looked up from germline, CDR1 is LGHNT and CDR2 is FRNRAP. DNA of the CDR3: TGTGCTAGTGCCCCGCAGGGCGGAATGAACACTGAAGCTTTCTTT. Its translation is CASAPQGGMNTEAFF.

This clone has more than one count but fewer than ten. This sequence joins TRBV10-3 and TRBJ2-1; 7 nucleotides match TRBD1. This CDR3 contains 15 residues. V dropped 8 bases and J dropped 0; count of bases not matched to a gene: 7. CDR1 is ENHRY, CDR2 SYGVKD, per germline. Here the CDR3 DNA reads TGTGCCATCCAAGGACAGGAAAGCTCCTACAATGAGCAGTTCTTC. Translated, it gives CAIQGQESSYNEQFF.

This clone was recorded only once. This sequence joins TRBV5-1 and TRBJ2-2; possible D gene TRBD2, 5 bases. V shed 3 bases and J shed 5 bases, with 14 bases lying between them. Germline V CDR1 and CDR2: SGHRS, YFSETQ. The CDR3 has 15 residues. CDR3 coding DNA: TGCGCCAGCAGCTCGGGTCGAGGGATGACCGGGGAGCTGTTTTTT. Translated, it gives CASSSGRGMTGELFF.

The chain couples TRBV6-5 to TRBJ2-3, with 7 bases lining up with TRBD1. CDR3 size: 15 residues. V trimming: 0 bases; J trimming: 2 bases; junction bases outside the gene matches: 2. From germline, CDR1 is MNHEY and CDR2 SVGAGI. The CDR3: CASSYSGQTTDTQYF. CDR3 in DNA: TGTGCCAGCAGTTACTCGGGACAGACCACAGATACGCAGTATTTT.